The TCR beta chain described here comes from a study of radiotherapy plus CTLA-4 blockade in lung cancer. In the study overall: Disease control was seen in about 30% of patients, objective responses in about 19%.

Sequenced by immunoSEQ multiplex PCR; TCRdb stores in-frame clones only, minus some. The table lists about 62,000 clones, 65% to 85% of them singletons. CDR3 length: 16 amino acids. The germline V gene has CDR1 SEHNR and CDR2 FQNEAQ (reference sequence). The ends lost 8 bases at V and 6 bases at J; junction bases unmatched: 12. Chemo-refractory metastatic non-small-cell lung cancer patients received focal radiation with ipilimumab CTLA-4 blockade. This clonotype originated in a human donor with non-small cell lung cancer who had a complete response to radiotherapy plus ipilimumab. Specimen: peripheral blood, collected from a patient treated with radiotherapy plus ipilimumab. The rearrangement joins TRBV7-9 to TRBJ2-2; 10 bases match TRBD1. The CDR3: CASGPERTGGPGELFF. The CDR3 DNA follows: TGTGCCAGCGGCCCTGAGCGGACAGGGGGGCCCGGGGAGCTGTTTTTT.